The 5 T cell receptor beta chains below were found in one sample sequenced in a study of T-cell memory formation after mild COVID-19. TCRdb reprocessed the 5' RACE reads with MiXCR, giving one entry per CDR3 protein. The sample consists of more than 250,000 distinct CDR3 sequences, roughly 18% of them appearing once. The sequencing input was PBMCs or a T cell subset sorted from them (not recorded which). Source of these receptors: a man in his late teens or twenties who had mild COVID-19 (a few samples of this study predate the infection). Cell type and time point are not known.

This clonotype appeared many times. V gene TRBV20-1 combines with J gene TRBJ2-1; 9 bases map to TRBD2. Germline V gene data show CDR1 as DFQATT and CDR2 as SNEGSKA (reference sequence). V dropped 3 bases and J dropped 0; count of bases not matched to a gene: 6. The CDR3 contains 16 residues. The CDR3 DNA follows: TGCAGTGCTAGCGTCTTAGCGGGGGCCTCCTACAATGAGCAGTTCTTC. Translation gives CSASVLAGASYNEQFF.

This clonotype was detected a few times. The chain recombines TRBV29-1 with TRBJ2-1; 11 bases align to TRBD2. The CDR3 runs to 12 residues. CDR1 is SQVTM and CDR2 is ANQGSEA in the germline V gene. V gave up 6 bases and J gave up 9 bases; unmatched junction bases: 4. CDR3 protein: CSVTSGGPEQFF. The DNA for the CDR3 is TGCAGCGTAACTAGCGGGGGACCTGAGCAGTTCTTC.

The CDR3 loop reads CASSLMAGGGQPQHF. CDR3 nucleotide sequence: TGCGCCAGCAGCTTGATGGCAGGGGGAGGTCAGCCCCAGCATTTT. The chain uses TRBV5-1 and TRBJ1-5, with 7 bases identical to TRBD1. J gave up 6 bases and V 1 base, and 7 bases lay outside the gene matches. Germline V gives CDR1 SGHRS, CDR2 YFSETQ. This CDR3 comprises 15 residues.

The sample holds a few counts of this clonotype. The gene calls are TRBV4-3 and TRBJ1-4; D is perhaps TRBD1 (6 bases). The length of the CDR3 is 16 residues. CDR1 is LGHNA and CDR2 is YSLEER in the germline V gene. The V end was cut by 0 bases, the J end by 5 bases, with 13 bases between. The CDR3 DNA reads TGCGCCAGCAGCCAAGATTTCGGGGGCGGGAATGAAAAACTGTTTTTT. Translation: CASSQDFGGGNEKLFF.

This clonotype was observed a handful of times. The CDR3 sequence is CSANSGTGGEQYF. The CDR3 nucleotides are TGCAGTGCTAATTCCGGGACAGGGGGCGAGCAGTACTTC. This rearrangement joins TRBV20-1 to TRBJ2-7; 11 bases line up with TRBD1. J was trimmed by 6 bases and V by 4 bases; bases with no gene match: 5. The CDR3 covers 13 residues. Looked up from germline, CDR1 is DFQATT and CDR2 is SNEGSKA (reference sequence).